These 18 T cell receptor beta chains came from one sample sequenced in a study of HIV-infected patients and healthy controls. TCRdb re-called the 5' RACE reads with MiXCR, one entry per CDR3 protein. Here the sample spans tens of thousands of distinct CDR3 sequences, around 21% being singletons. Sequenced sample: CD4+ T cells from blood. These receptors were taken from a human donor in good health.

The sample holds one count of this clonotype. This chain connects TRBV7-2 to TRBJ2-3; D is possibly TRBD2 (6 bases). Trimming took 3 bases from V and 2 from J, leaving 15 bases between them. The CDR3 extends over 16 amino acids. The germline V gene has CDR1 SGHTA and CDR2 FQGNSA. The CDR3: CASSLGRLVYTDTQYF. The CDR3 DNA reads as TGTGCCAGCAGCTTGGGAAGACTAGTTTACACAGATACGCAGTATTTT.

The chain carries TRBV7-2 and TRBJ2-2; D is possibly TRBD2 (6 bases). Deletions cut 1 base from V and 8 bases from J, with 14 bases between. The CDR3 runs to 15 residues. Germline V gene lookup returns CDR1 SGHTA and CDR2 FQGNSA. The CDR3 nucleotides read TGTGCCAGCAGCTTAGGGTCAGGGAGGATGGGGGAGCTGTTTTTT. As protein: CASSLGSGRMGELFF.

This clonotype was seen at least ten times. This sequence joins TRBV2 and TRBJ2-7; D call uncertain. Per germline, CDR1 SNHLY and CDR2 FYNNEI. The CDR3 has 12 residues. Trimming shortened V by 5 bases and J by 5 bases, and 10 bases separated the two germline ends. CDR3 sequence reads: CASSFTADEQYF. CDR3 coding DNA: TGTGCCAGCAGTTTCACTGCTGACGAGCAGTACTTC.

This clonotype appeared a few times. The J gene is TRBJ2-7, the V gene TRBV19; possibly TRBD1 for D (6 bases). The ends were cut back, 5 bases at V and 1 base at J, with 18 bases in the middle. CDR1 and CDR2 from the germline V gene are LNHDA and SQIVND (reference sequence). The CDR3 sequence is 16 residues long. The CDR3 here is CASSAARGRGSYEQYF. Written as DNA, the CDR3 is TGTGCCAGTAGTGCGGCCAGGGGAAGAGGATCCTACGAGCAGTACTTC.

This clonotype was observed at least ten times. The chain uses TRBV6-6 and TRBJ2-4; D perhaps matches TRBD2 (6 bases). Germline V CDR1 and CDR2: MNHNY, SVGAGI (reference sequence). This CDR3 has 18 residues. V lost 6 bases, J lost 0 bases, and 21 bases lay in between. CDR3 nucleotides: TGTGCCAGCAGCCGAGGGCACGGGATCGGGGGAGCCAAAAACATTCAGTACTTC. This sequence encodes CASSRGHGIGGAKNIQYF.

There are a few counts of this clonotype. The chain combines TRBV7-9 with TRBJ2-1; possible D gene TRBD2, 5 bases. Germline CDR1 reads SEHNR; CDR2 reads FQNEAQ (reference sequence). Trimming stripped 5 bases from V and 3 bases from J, with 14 bases between. The CDR3 length is 15 residues. CDR3 region: CASSPGRALYNEQFF. The CDR3 region has the DNA TGTGCCAGCAGCCCTGGGCGGGCACTCTACAATGAGCAGTTCTTC.

CDR3 protein: CASRLEISGNTIYF. The DNA of the CDR3 is TGTGCCAGTAGGCTGGAGATATCTGGAAACACCATATATTTT. V gene TRBV19 combines with J gene TRBJ1-3; D not resolved. This CDR3 has 14 amino acids. Germline CDR1 and CDR2: LNHDA and SQIVND (reference sequence). V lost 6 bases, J lost 1 base, and 10 bases lay in between.

The gene calls are TRBV2 and TRBJ1-1; D gene uncertain. This CDR3 has 15 residues. Trimming removed 8 bases from V and 3 bases from J, with 19 bases in between. CDR1 is SNHLY and CDR2 is FYNNEI in the germline V gene. CDR3 sequence reads: CASRLRGDFDTEAFF. CDR3 DNA: TGTGCCAGCCGGCTTCGAGGAGACTTCGACACTGAAGCTTTCTTT.

J is TRBJ1-2 and V is TRBV6-1, with D perhaps matching TRBD1 (5 bases). Per germline, CDR1 MNHNS and CDR2 SASEGT. The V gene lost 7 bases and the J gene lost 2 bases, with 17 bases spanning the gap. This CDR3 spans 15 amino acids. The CDR3 is CASKETDSVNYGYTF. CDR3 nucleotide sequence: TGTGCCAGCAAGGAGACAGATTCAGTCAACTATGGCTACACCTTC.

About this clonotype itself: A much larger clone sits a single nucleotide away, making a read error possible. The genes are TRBV29-1 and TRBJ2-3; 8 nucleotides match TRBD1. V was clipped by 6 bases and J by 5 bases; unmatched bases: 10. CDR1 is SQVTM and CDR2 is ANQGSEA in the germline V gene. The CDR3 consists of 14 residues. The CDR3 DNA sequence: TGCAGCGTAGCCAGGACAGGGAAGGTAGATACGCAGTATTTT. The encoded protein is CSVARTGKVDTQYF.

This clonotype was found many times. The CDR3: CAISERSGTRSTEAFF. CDR3 coding DNA: TGTGCCATCAGTGAGCGCTCCGGGACGCGGAGCACTGAAGCTTTCTTT. V is TRBV10-3 and J is TRBJ1-1; perhaps TRBD1 as D (5 bases). Germline CDR1 ENHRY, CDR2 SYGVKD. This CDR3 has 16 amino acids. V lost 2 bases and J lost 4, with 17 bases in between.

This clonotype was seen ten or more times. This CDR3 reads CASSYTKGRANVLTF. CDR3 coding DNA: TGTGCCAGCAGTTACACTAAGGGCCGGGCCAACGTCCTGACTTTC. This chain connects TRBV6-6 to TRBJ2-6; D gene ambiguous. The ends were cut back, 2 bases at V and 5 bases at J, with 10 bases in the middle. CDR1 is MNHNY and CDR2 is SVGAGI in the germline V gene (reference sequence). The CDR3 spans 15 residues.

This clonotype was seen many times. The rearrangement links TRBV20-1 to TRBJ2-3; D is unclear. This CDR3 is built from 14 residues. Germline V gives CDR1 DFQATT, CDR2 SNEGSKA (reference sequence). The V gene lost 6 bases and the J gene lost 2 bases, with 15 bases spanning the gap. CDR3 bases: TGCAGTGCCAAGTTGGGCTCGAACACAGATACGCAGTATTTT. The encoded protein is CSAKLGSNTDTQYF.

The chain combines TRBV3-1 with TRBJ2-1; a possible D gene is TRBD1 (6 bases). Trimming cost V 4 bases and J 15 bases, with 13 bases left between them. The germline V gene encodes CDR1 LGHDT and CDR2 YNNKEL (reference sequence). This CDR3 contains 11 residues. The CDR3 spells CASSLLGQRFF. The CDR3 coding sequence is TGTGCCAGCAGCCTGCTAGGACAGAGGTTCTTC.

This clonotype was observed a handful of times. The rearrangement links TRBV7-2 to TRBJ2-7, with D possibly matching TRBD1 (5 bases). Germline CDR1 reads SGHTA; CDR2 reads FQGNSA. This CDR3 is 15 amino acids long. The V end lost 5 bases, the J end lost 0 bases, and 14 bases lay between the germline ends. The CDR3 nucleotides are TGTGCCAGCAGCACCGACAGTACCGGCTCCTACGAGCAGTACTTC. Translating gives CASSTDSTGSYEQYF. The whole variable domain, remainder taken from reference TRBV7-2 and TRBJ2-7, is GAGVSQSPSNKVTEKGKDVELRCDPISGHTALYWYRQSLGQGLEFLIYFQGNSAPDKSGLPSDRFSAERTGGSVSTLTIQRTQQEDSAVYLCASSTDSTGSYEQYFGPGTRLTVT.

This chain uses TRBV27 with TRBJ1-6; D unresolved. Germline CDR1 reads MNHEY; CDR2 reads SMNVEV (reference sequence). Trimming removed 5 bases at V and 5 bases at J, with 7 bases between. This CDR3 has 13 amino acids. The CDR3 loop is CASSLGNNSPLHF. The DNA for the CDR3 is TGTGCCAGCAGTCTGGGGAATAATTCACCCCTCCACTTT.

The table lists this clonotype with a few counts. The chain carries TRBV18 and TRBJ2-1, with D uncertain. Germline V gene lookup returns CDR1 KGHSH and CDR2 LQKENI. V lost 3 bases and J lost 9, with 15 bases in between. This CDR3 is 14 amino acids long. The CDR3 nucleotides are TGTGCCAGCTCACCCCCAGGTGCGGCCGGTGAGCAGTTCTTC. The encoded protein is CASSPPGAAGEQFF.

The J gene is TRBJ1-5, the V gene TRBV5-1; D not certain. The ends were cut back, 4 bases at V and 5 bases at J, with 10 bases in the middle. The germline CDR1 and CDR2 sequences are SGHRS and YFSETQ. The CDR3 runs 13 residues. The DNA of the CDR3 is TGCGCCAGCAGCCCCTCGGCGGATCAGCCCCAGCATTTT. Amino acids: CASSPSADQPQHF.